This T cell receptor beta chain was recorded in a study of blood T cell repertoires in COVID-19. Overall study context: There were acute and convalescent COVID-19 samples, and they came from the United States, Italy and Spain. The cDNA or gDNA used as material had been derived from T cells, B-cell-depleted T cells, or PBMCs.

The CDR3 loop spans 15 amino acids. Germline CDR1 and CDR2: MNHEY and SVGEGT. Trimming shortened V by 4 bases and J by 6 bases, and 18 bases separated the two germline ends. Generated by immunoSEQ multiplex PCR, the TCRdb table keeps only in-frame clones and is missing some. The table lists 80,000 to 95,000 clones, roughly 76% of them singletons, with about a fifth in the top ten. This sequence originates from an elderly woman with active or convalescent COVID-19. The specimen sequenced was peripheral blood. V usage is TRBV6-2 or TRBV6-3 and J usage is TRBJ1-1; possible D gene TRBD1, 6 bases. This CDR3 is CASSSTGGGLPEAFF. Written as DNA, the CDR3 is TGTGCCAGCAGTTCCACCGGCGGGGGCTTACCTGAAGCTTTCTTT.